This T cell receptor beta chain was sequenced in a study of blood T cell repertoires in COVID-19 (dated by TCRdb to about 2020). Concerning the study at large: Samples from collaborators originated in the United States, Italy and Spain and spanned both the acute and convalescent phases of COVID-19. The prospective study material was composed of cDNA or gDNA derived from T cells, B-cell-depleted T cells, or PBMCs. The dataset comprised deeply sampled blood TCRbeta repertoires from subjects exposed to, actively infected with, or recovered from COVID-19. The repertoires were released in a freely available public database meant as a resource for research on the immune response to SARS-CoV-2. Samples were obtained from the ongoing ImmuneRACE study (first 160 participants) and from 1,000 to 1,500 subjects provided by 6 global collaborators. The sample metadata nearly always contained a de-identified subject ID, COVID-19 status, age in years and sex. Where available, HLA class I and class II types were obtained from metadata supplied by the sample provider rather than from assay-based typing. What the authors observed across the whole study: How much clinical and demographic metadata was included differed by source and by participant, and the metadata was provided uncurated.

This clone has a single count. Its antigen has not been determined. No much larger clone exists at a distance of one base, and base qualities are not known. TCRbeta CDR3 regions were amplified from genomic DNA using the immunoSEQ Assay, a bias-controlled multiplex PCR. In the original analysis: The number of nucleated cells in each sample was estimated from the amplification of reference gene primers within the assay. Sequence reads were collapsed and filtered to measure the absolute abundance of every unique TCRbeta CDR3 rearrangement. For each sample, productive Simpson clonality was calculated by taking the square root of Simpson's diversity index across productive rearrangements. The table was pulled from immuneACCESS by TCRdb, which kept in-frame rearrangements only. Such tables lose some clones; where checked, under half of the loss comes from unresolved V genes, and the rest has no known cause. V and J calls plus clone size are reproduced from that table; the DNA served to infer D and trimming. The sample yields 150,000 to 200,000 clones; 82% were counted once. The ten largest clones represent more than 7.5% of the sample.

The CDR3 has 15 amino acids, counting the end cysteine and phenylalanine. Only the CDR3 DNA stays, 45 bases, in frame from base 1. The CDR1 and CDR2 encoded by the germline V gene are SGHTA and FQGNSA. V is reduced by 5 bases and J by 5 bases, leaving a spacing of 15 bases between them. Each collaborating institution followed its own protocols to collect whole blood in K2EDTA tubes. For TCRbeta analysis, collaborator samples were shipped as frozen whole blood, as isolated PBMCs, or as DNA extracted from either sample type. Recombination linked TRBV7-2 to TRBJ2-2; a tentative D call is TRBD1 (5 bases match). Material for sequencing was peripheral blood. This clonotype was obtained from a woman aged 70-85 years with acute or convalescent COVID-19. The CDR3 has the sequence CASSPTRQGTGELFF. The nucleotide sequence reads as follows: TGTGCCAGCAGCCCAACTCGGCAGGGAACCGGGGAGCTGTTTTTT. The entire variable domain, with the stretches around the CDR3 drawn from the reference TRBV7-2 and TRBJ2-2 proteins, is GAGVSQSPSNKVTEKGKDVELRCDPISGHTALYWYRQSLGQGLEFLIYFQGNSAPDKSGLPSDRFSAERTGGSVSTLTIQRTQQEDSAVYLCASSPTRQGTGELFFGEGSRLTVL.